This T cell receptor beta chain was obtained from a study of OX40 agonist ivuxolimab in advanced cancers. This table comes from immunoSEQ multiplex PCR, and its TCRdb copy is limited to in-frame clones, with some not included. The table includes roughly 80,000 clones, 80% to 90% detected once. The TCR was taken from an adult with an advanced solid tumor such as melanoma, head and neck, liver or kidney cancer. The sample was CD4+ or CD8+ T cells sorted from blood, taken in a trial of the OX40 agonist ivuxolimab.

Written as DNA, the CDR3 is TGTGCCAGCAATGGCAGGGAGGTCTACGAGCAGTACTTC. This gives the protein CASNGREVYEQYF. The chain carries TRBV6-5 and TRBJ2-7; D is perhaps TRBD2 (6 bases). The CDR3 extends over 13 amino acids. Germline V gives CDR1 MNHEY, CDR2 SVGAGI. Trimming stripped 7 bases from V and 3 bases from J, with 13 bases between.